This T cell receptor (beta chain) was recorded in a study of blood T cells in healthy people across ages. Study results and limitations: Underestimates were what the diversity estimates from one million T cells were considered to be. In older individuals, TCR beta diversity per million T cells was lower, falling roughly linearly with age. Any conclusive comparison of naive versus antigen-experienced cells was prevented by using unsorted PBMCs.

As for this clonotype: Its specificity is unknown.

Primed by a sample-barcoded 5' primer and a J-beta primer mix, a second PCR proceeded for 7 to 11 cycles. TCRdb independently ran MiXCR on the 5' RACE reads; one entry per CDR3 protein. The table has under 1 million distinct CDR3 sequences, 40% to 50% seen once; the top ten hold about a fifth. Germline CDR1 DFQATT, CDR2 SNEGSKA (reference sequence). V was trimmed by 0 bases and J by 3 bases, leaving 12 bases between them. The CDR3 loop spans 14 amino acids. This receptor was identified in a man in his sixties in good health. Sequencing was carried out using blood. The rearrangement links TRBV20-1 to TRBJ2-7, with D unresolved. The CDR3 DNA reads TGCAGTGCTAGAGACCCTCCCGCCGTCTACGAGCAGTACTTC. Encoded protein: CSARDPPAVYEQYF.